This passage covers 26 T cell receptor beta chains from one sample sequenced in a study of T cell clones after liver transplantation. Using immunoSEQ multiplex PCR, the repertoire was profiled, and TCRdb retains in-frame clones only, with some absent. The sample carries approximately 51,000 clones, about 90% recorded once. The input for sequencing was CD8+ T cells from blood, taken 12 months after liver transplant. These receptors were obtained from a human patient who received a liver transplant. Some T cells may be supplied by the graft donor.

As concerns this clone: Sequence at one end of the junction differs from germline and may be a read error. This chain uses TRBV27 with TRBJ2-7; D unresolved. The CDR3 loop spans 13 amino acids. Germline-derived CDR1 and CDR2 are MNHEY and SMNVEV (reference sequence). CDR3 in DNA: TGTGCCAGCAGCTTATCAACCTCCTACGAGCAGTACTTC. Encoded protein: CASSLSTSYEQYF.

V is TRBV2 and J is TRBJ1-2; no reliable D call. Germline lookup yields CDR1 SNHLY and CDR2 FYNNEI. CDR3 length equals 12 residues. Trimming removed 7 bases from V and 4 bases from J, with 10 bases in between. The CDR3 is CASTQAIYGYTF. The CDR3 DNA sequence: TGTGCCAGCACCCAGGCCATCTATGGCTACACCTTC.

This chain joins TRBV29-1 and TRBJ2-1, with D uncertain. Germline V gene sequence: CDR1 SQVTM, CDR2 ANQGSEA. Trimming left V 3 bases short and J 8 bases short, with 8 bases between. The CDR3 consists of 11 residues. The CDR3 sequence is CSVEGDDEQFF. The DNA of the CDR3 is TGCAGCGTTGAGGGCGATGATGAGCAGTTCTTC.

The gene calls are TRBV4-1 and TRBJ2-5; TRBD2 matches 13 bases. The CDR3 length is 17 residues. The V gene's germline CDR1 is MGHRA and CDR2 YSYEKL. J was trimmed by 1 base and V by 2 bases; bases with no gene match: 4. The CDR3 sequence is CASSQLTSGRAQETQYF. The CDR3 coding sequence is TGCGCCAGCAGCCAACTTACTAGCGGGAGGGCCCAAGAGACCCAGTACTTC.

This sequence joins TRBV5-1 and TRBJ2-3, with D unresolved. Trimming shortened V by 3 bases and J by 2 bases, and 13 bases separated the two germline ends. The CDR3 runs 15 residues. The germline V gene encodes CDR1 SGHRS and CDR2 YFSETQ. CDR3: CASSSASQPTDTQYF. The CDR3 DNA sequence: TGCGCCAGCAGCTCGGCCTCCCAGCCCACAGATACGCAGTATTTT.

The chain has TRBV19 and TRBJ1-5; D remains ambiguous. This CDR3 has 13 amino acids. The V and J ends lost 5 bases and 2 bases respectively, with 7 bases between them. Germline-derived CDR1 and CDR2 are LNHDA and SQIVND (reference sequence). Here the CDR3 DNA reads TGTGCCAGTAGTTTGATTGGCAATCAGCCCCAGCATTTT. Protein: CASSLIGNQPQHF.

This clone is a singleton in its sample. The V call is TRBV7-9, the J call TRBJ1-1; 9 bases line up with TRBD1. The CDR3 consists of 13 residues. Germline CDR1 SEHNR, CDR2 FQNEAQ (reference sequence). V shed 7 bases and J 7 bases; nucleotides not matched to a gene: 7. The DNA for the CDR3 is TGTGCCAGCAACCTTGGGACAGGGCTTGAAGCTTTCTTT. This gives the protein CASNLGTGLEAFF.

CDR3 region: CASIDRGTEAFF. CDR3 DNA sequence: TGTGCCAGCATCGACAGGGGCACTGAAGCTTTCTTT. V gene TRBV28 combines with J gene TRBJ1-1, with 8 bases identical to TRBD1. The germline gives CDR1 MDHEN, CDR2 SYDVKM. This CDR3 is 12 amino acids long. V lost 7 bases, J lost 4 bases, and 2 bases stayed unmatched. The complete variable domain, with remaining parts taken from reference TRBV28 and TRBJ1-1, reads DVKVTQSSRYLVKRTGEKVFLECVQDMDHENMFWYRQDPGLGLRLIYFSYDVKMKEKGDIPEGYSVSREKKERFSLILESASTNQTSMYLCASIDRGTEAFFGQGTRLTVV.

The rearrangement joins TRBV9 to TRBJ2-7; tentatively, D is TRBD1 (6 bases). This CDR3 region has 14 residues. Germline V gives CDR1 SGDLS, CDR2 YYNGEE. V lost 4 bases to trimming and J lost 4 bases, with 15 bases between them. In DNA, the CDR3 is TGTGCCAGCAGCCCCTGGGACACAGCTTACGAGCAGTACTTC. Amino acid sequence: CASSPWDTAYEQYF. The variable domain in full, with the rest retrieved from reference TRBV9 and TRBJ2-7, is DSGVTQTPKHLITATGQRVTLRCSPRSGDLSVYWYQQSLDQGLQFLIQYYNGEERAKGNILERFSAQQFPDLHSELNLSSLELGDSALYFCASSPWDTAYEQYFGPGTRLTVT.

J is TRBJ2-7 and V is TRBV28, with 10 nucleotides matching TRBD2. The germline CDR1 and CDR2 sequences are MDHEN and SYDVKM. The V segment lost 3 bases and the J segment 2 bases; nucleotides outside the gene matches: 13. CDR3 size: 18 residues. The CDR3 region is CASSFPVLAGDIAYEQYF. In DNA, the CDR3 is TGTGCCAGCAGTTTCCCGGTGCTAGCGGGAGATATTGCCTACGAGCAGTACTTC.

The chain links TRBV11-2 to TRBJ2-4, with D perhaps TRBD2 (5 bases). V shed 1 base and J shed 0 bases, with 7 bases lying between them. The germline CDR1 and CDR2 sequences are SGHAT and FQNNGV. The CDR3 extends over 15 amino acids. The CDR3 here is CASSLVGRAKNIQYF. For the CDR3, the DNA is TGTGCCAGCAGCTTAGTTGGGAGAGCCAAAAACATTCAGTACTTC.

The CDR3 coding sequence is TGTGCCAGCAGTTCTTACGGGACAGGGCACTATGGCTACACCTTC. Protein: CASSSYGTGHYGYTF. The V and J genes are TRBV27 and TRBJ1-2; 9 nucleotides align to TRBD1. CDR1 is MNHEY, CDR2 SMNVEV, per germline (reference sequence). The CDR3 loop spans 15 amino acids. J was trimmed by 3 bases and V by 4 bases; bases with no gene match: 6.

Note on this clone: At one boundary the junction diverges from the germline segment, which might be a read error. V gene TRBV7-2 combines with J gene TRBJ1-5, with 7 nucleotides matching TRBD1. The CDR3 sequence is 14 residues long. The V gene's germline CDR1 is SGHTA and CDR2 FQGNSA. The CDR3 sequence: CASSLGGGNQPQHF. For the CDR3, the DNA is TGTGCCAGCAGCTTAGGAGGGGGCAACCAGCCCCAGCATTTT.

This chain links TRBV27 with TRBJ1-2; perhaps TRBD1 as D (5 bases). V lost 5 bases and J 2 bases, leaving 12 bases between the germline ends. Per the germline V gene, CDR1 is MNHEY and CDR2 is SMNVEV (reference sequence). The CDR3 is 14 amino acids. CDR3 sequence: CASSPTGRNYGYTF. The CDR3 region has the DNA TGTGCCAGCAGTCCCACGGGGCGGAACTATGGCTACACCTTC.

The chain links TRBV27 to TRBJ2-5; D may be TRBD2 (6 bases). V lost 5 bases, J lost 5 bases, and 18 bases lay in between. From germline, CDR1 is MNHEY and CDR2 SMNVEV (reference sequence). The CDR3 totals 15 residues. The CDR3 sequence: CASSAWTTLQETQYF. The CDR3 nucleotides read TGTGCCAGCAGTGCCTGGACTACCTTACAGGAGACCCAGTACTTC.

The J gene is TRBJ1-1, the V gene TRBV7-3; D not resolved. V was cut by 4 bases and J by 8 bases, with 17 bases left in between. CDR3 length equals 14 residues. Germline assignment: CDR1 SGHTA and CDR2 FQGTGA. CDR3 coding DNA: TGTGCCAGCAGCTCGTCCCCCGAAGTCAGGGAAGCTTTCTTT. Encoded protein: CASSSSPEVREAFF.

The chain employs TRBV4-2 and TRBJ2-3; D is perhaps TRBD1 (5 bases). Germline V gives CDR1 LGHNA, CDR2 YNFKEQ. The V end lost 1 base, the J end lost 2 bases, and 13 bases lay between the germline ends. The CDR3 is 16 residues long. CDR3: CASSQAGRDVTDTQYF. The CDR3 DNA reads as TGTGCCAGCAGCCAAGCGGGCAGGGATGTCACAGATACGCAGTATTTT.

The V and J genes are TRBV16 and TRBJ2-1, with 9 bases matching TRBD1. The length of the CDR3 is 13 residues. Per the germline V gene, CDR1 is KGHSY and CDR2 is FQNENV. Losses at the gene ends were 5 bases for V and 7 bases for J; bases not matched to a gene: 3. The CDR3 loop reads CASSVDRGNEQFF. DNA for the CDR3: TGTGCCAGCAGCGTTGACAGGGGGAATGAGCAGTTCTTC.

The rearrangement uses TRBV27 and TRBJ1-1; 7 bases agree with TRBD1. Germline V CDR1 and CDR2: MNHEY, SMNVEV (reference sequence). The CDR3 runs to 16 residues. V dropped 2 bases and J dropped 0; count of bases not matched to a gene: 6. The CDR3 region has the DNA TGTGCCAGCAGTTTAGGGACAGCCTACATGAACACTGAAGCTTTCTTT. Amino acid sequence: CASSLGTAYMNTEAFF.

The chain is built from TRBV4-3 and TRBJ2-1; possible D gene TRBD2, 7 bases. Germline loops: CDR1 LGHNA, CDR2 YSLEER. V shed 8 bases and J shed 6 bases, with 23 bases lying between them. This CDR3 spans 16 amino acids. DNA for the CDR3: TGCGCCAGCGGGGGGGCGGAGGGAGATTGGTCCAATGAGCAGTTCTTC. Protein product: CASGGAEGDWSNEQFF.

The chain uses TRBV13 and TRBJ1-2; D is uncertain. The CDR3 is made up of 13 amino acids. Trimming removed 0 bases at V and 8 bases at J, with 10 bases between. Germline CDR1 reads PRHDT; CDR2 reads FYEKMQ (reference sequence). The CDR3 region has the DNA TGTGCCAGCAGCTTAGGCCCAGCCGAAGGCTACACCTTC. Amino acids: CASSLGPAEGYTF.

The genes are TRBV27 and TRBJ1-5; 8 bases align to TRBD1. CDR1 MNHEY and CDR2 SMNVEV come from the germline V gene (reference sequence). The CDR3 extends over 16 amino acids. The V gene end was trimmed by 5 bases and the J gene end by 7 bases; junction bases not matched to a gene: 13. The chain's CDR3 is CASSKVGQAAGQPQHF. The CDR3 nucleotides read TGTGCCAGCAGTAAGGTGGGACAGGCAGCAGGGCAGCCCCAGCATTTT.

A few counts support this clone. This rearrangement joins TRBV27 to TRBJ1-4; TRBD1 aligns across 7 bases. This CDR3 has 14 residues. With 3 bases clipped from V and 7 bases from J, the junction kept 5 bases outside the gene matches. Germline values: CDR1 MNHEY, CDR2 SMNVEV (reference sequence). As DNA, the CDR3 is TGTGCCAGCAGTTTCGCAGGGGGTAGTGAAAAACTGTTTTTT. Residues: CASSFAGGSEKLFF.

The chain links TRBV28 to TRBJ2-1, with TRBD2 matching 14 bases. The CDR3 has 17 amino acids. The germline V gene encodes CDR1 MDHEN and CDR2 SYDVKM. V gave up 3 bases and J gave up 5 bases; unmatched junction bases: 6. Here the CDR3 reads CASSLGLAGDGHNEQFF. CDR3 in DNA: TGTGCCAGCAGTTTGGGACTAGCGGGAGACGGCCACAATGAGCAGTTCTTC.

This clone appeared a single time. The rearrangement uses TRBV10-3 and TRBJ2-7, with 7 bases lining up with TRBD1. CDR1 ENHRY and CDR2 SYGVKD come from the germline V gene. The CDR3 extends over 14 amino acids. After removal of 2 bases from V and 2 bases from J, the junction contained 3 bases not matched to a gene. CDR3 bases: TGTGCCATCAGTGAGGGGACAGAAGCCTACGAGCAGTACTTC. Protein: CAISEGTEAYEQYF.

CDR3 sequence (DNA): TGTGCCAGCAGCTCTATTCCGCGGACACCGAACACTGAAGCTTTCTTT. This gives the protein CASSSIPRTPNTEAFF. V usage is TRBV11-1 and J usage is TRBJ1-1, with D perhaps matching TRBD1 (5 bases). Germline assignment: CDR1 SGHAT and CDR2 FQDESV (reference sequence). V lost 4 bases and J lost 1, with 16 bases in between. CDR3 length equals 16 residues.